This T cell receptor beta chain was recovered during a study of CD8 T cells in ankylosing spondylitis. Findings of the study overall: Significant enrichment of disease-linked clones was reportedly seen in matched ankylosing spondylitis synovial fluid. Earlier literature documents some of the motif variants in reactive arthritis synovial fluid and blood. In peripheral blood, disease-linked CD8+ clones occurred at relatively low frequencies. In ankylosing spondylitis blood, a motif of roughly 8 highly homologous TCR beta variants appeared characteristic.

Quantitative 5'-RACE with molecular barcodes produced the TCR beta libraries. TCRdb re-derived calls from the 5' RACE reads in MiXCR, one entry per CDR3 protein. The sample comprises hundreds of thousands of distinct CDR3 sequences, roughly 27% of which are singletons, and over 0.8% rests with the top ten. As regards this clonotype: Its antigen is still unknown.

Germline V gives CDR1 KGHSH, CDR2 LQKENI. V gave up 2 bases and J gave up 8 bases, with 17 bases separating them. The CDR3 covers 15 residues. This chain links TRBV18 with TRBJ2-3, with D possibly matching TRBD1 (6 bases). The sequencing sample was made of blood, either unsorted or a sorted T cell fraction (not recorded which). This clonotype was sampled from a male donor with ankylosing spondylitis. The CDR3 protein is CASSPIGDTDTTQYF. The CDR3 nucleotides read TGTGCCAGCTCACCAATAGGGGACACTGACACTACGCAGTATTTT.